A single sample gave rise to the 10 T cell receptor beta chains below, sequenced in a study of CD8 T cells in Susac syndrome (dated by TCRdb to between 2019 and 2020). The library was generated by the immunoSEQ multiplex PCR assay. RNA was extracted using the RNeasy kit, and roughly 0.5 to 1 microgram was reverse transcribed with random hexamers. Clones were called with MiXCR by TCRdb after fastp trimmed the public reads at Q25, and only in-frame beta chains were retained. Here each entry gathers all rows of one CDR3 protein and keeps the most common genes and DNA. The sample table shows 160,000 or so distinct CDR3 sequences, and around 94% are seen once. 0.12% of the sample belongs to the ten largest clones. The sequencing input was CD4+ T cells from PBMCs. The receptor set was obtained from a human donor with Susac syndrome.

The chain carries TRBV6-1 and TRBJ2-1; D might be TRBD1 or TRBD2, each matching 5 bases. This CDR3 comprises 14 residues. The V end was cut by 6 bases, the J end by 3 bases, with 12 bases between. The germline CDR1 and CDR2 sequences are MNHNS and SASEGT. The CDR3, as DNA: TGTGCCAGCAGGGCTTGGGACCTCTACAATGAGCAGTTCTTC. Translation: CASRAWDLYNEQFF.

The rearrangement links TRBV25-1 to TRBJ2-7; 7 nucleotides line up with TRBD1. Germline loops: CDR1 MGHDK, CDR2 SYGVNS. The junction had 10 bases not matched to a gene; V was cut back by 4 bases and J by 4 bases. The CDR3 extends over 15 amino acids. CDR3 bases: TGTGCCAGCAGTGTGGGGGCAGGGGGTAGTTACGAGCAGTACTTC. Amino acids: CASSVGAGGSYEQYF.

V and J are TRBV5-4 and TRBJ2-6, with a weak D call TRBD1 (8 bases). Germline V CDR1 and CDR2: SGHNT, YYREEE (reference sequence). With 4 bases removed from V and 1 base from J, the gap between germline ends came to 18 bases. CDR3 length: 18 residues. The CDR3 DNA reads as TGTGCCAGCAGCGGGGGGGGGACAGGAGTATCTGGGGCCAACGTCCTGACTTTC. Its translation is CASSGGGTGVSGANVLTF.

The chain recombines TRBV20-1 with TRBJ1-3; D remains ambiguous. V lost 3 bases to trimming and J lost 8 bases, with 11 bases between them. The CDR3 spans 12 residues. CDR1 and CDR2 from the germline V gene are DFQATT and SNEGSKA (reference sequence). CDR3 sequence reads: CSASKSGDTIYF. Written as DNA, the CDR3 is TGCAGTGCTAGTAAAAGCGGGGACACCATATATTTT.

The V call is TRBV29-1, the J call TRBJ2-7; D is ambiguous. Looked up from germline, CDR1 is SQVTM and CDR2 is ANQGSEA. Trimming removed 4 bases from V and 6 bases from J, with 16 bases in between. This CDR3 region has 13 residues. CDR3: CSVGTEITSEQYF. Written as DNA, the CDR3 is TGCAGCGTTGGGACGGAAATTACGAGCGAGCAGTACTTC.

The chain is built from TRBV29-1 and TRBJ2-3; D assignment may be TRBD1 or TRBD2 (5 bases each). V was pared by 7 bases and J by 5 bases, with 10 bases between. Per germline, CDR1 SQVTM and CDR2 ANQGSEA. The CDR3 totals 11 residues. As DNA, the CDR3 is TGCAGCGGGCGTGGGGGAGATACGCAGTATTTT. Translating it yields CSGRGGDTQYF.

This clonotype has just one count. The chain carries TRBV7-9 and TRBJ2-7; D is unclear. The CDR3 contains 13 residues. The germline V gene encodes CDR1 SEHNR and CDR2 FQNEAQ (reference sequence). V was trimmed by 1 base and J by 2 bases, leaving 6 bases between them. CDR3 region: CASSLERTYEQYF. CDR3 bases: TGTGCCAGCAGCTTAGAACGGACCTACGAGCAGTACTTC.

The V call is TRBV20-1, the J call TRBJ1-1; tentative D call: TRBD1 (5 bases). The V and J ends lost 6 bases and 5 bases respectively, with 22 bases between them. The germline V gene has CDR1 DFQATT and CDR2 SNEGSKA (reference sequence). The CDR3 is 15 residues long. CDR3 loop: CSARGDAGMGTEAFF. In nucleotides, the CDR3 is TGCAGTGCCCGAGGGGATGCGGGTATGGGGACTGAAGCTTTCTTT.

This chain connects TRBV7-2 to TRBJ2-5, with D unclear. V lost 5 bases, J lost 4 bases, and 5 bases lay in between. From germline, CDR1 is SGHTA and CDR2 FQGNSA. The CDR3 contains 11 residues. The CDR3 loop reads CASSLIETQYF. The DNA of the CDR3 is TGTGCCAGCAGCCTAATAGAGACCCAGTACTTC.

The gene calls are TRBV18 and TRBJ2-1, with D tentatively TRBD2 (5 bases). The CDR3 is 13 residues long. V gave up 3 bases and J gave up 6 bases, with 9 bases separating them. The germline gives CDR1 KGHSH, CDR2 LQKENI. CDR3 coding DNA: TGTGCCAGCTCACCGATAGCGAGCAATGAGCAGTTCTTC. Translation: CASSPIASNEQFF.